Following are 23 T cell receptor beta chains from one sample sequenced in a study of Ad26.COV2.S vaccination and SARS-CoV-2 variants. Treatment specified: some 19 received Ad26.COV2.S at low or high dose, single or two shots; about 5 received placebo; per-sample allocation not given. After the first vaccine or placebo injection, samples were drawn on day 63. Sequencing was performed with immunoSEQ multiplex PCR; in TCRdb, only in-frame clones are kept and a portion is missing. The sample has roughly 400,000 clones, 90% seen once; the top ten hold roughly 3.9%. The sequenced sample was peripheral blood, obtained in a trial of Ad26.COV2.S vaccine versus placebo. Receptors were obtained from a person aged 18-65 years who received the Ad26.COV2.S COVID-19 vaccine or a placebo.

The chain combines TRBV24-1 with TRBJ2-1, with 7 bases aligning to TRBD2. The V and J ends lost 5 bases and 0 bases, in that order; junction bases with no gene match: 3. The germline V gene encodes CDR1 KGHDR and CDR2 SFDVKD. The CDR3 length is 15 residues. The CDR3 is CATSGPGGSYNEQFF. CDR3 bases: TGTGCCACCAGTGGGCCGGGAGGCTCCTACAATGAGCAGTTCTTC.

The chain has TRBV4-3 and TRBJ2-7, with 7 bases lining up with TRBD1. V shed 0 bases, J shed 2 bases, and the junction held 13 bases outside the gene matches. The germline CDR1 and CDR2 sequences are LGHNA and YSLEER. The length of the CDR3 is 18 residues. CDR3 sequence: CASSQDLLTGASTYEQYF. The CDR3 bases are TGCGCCAGCAGCCAAGATCTCCTAACAGGGGCTTCGACCTACGAGCAGTACTTC.

This clone was recorded once. The chain joins TRBV20-1 to TRBJ2-1, with 7 bases matching TRBD2. V shed 3 bases and J 4 bases; nucleotides not matched to a gene: 3. The CDR3 extends over 13 amino acids. Germline loops: CDR1 DFQATT, CDR2 SNEGSKA (reference sequence). The CDR3 region is CSASGTTYNEQFF. CDR3 nucleotides: TGCAGTGCTAGTGGGACTACATACAATGAGCAGTTCTTC.

This chain joins TRBV7-9 and TRBJ2-2; D call uncertain. The CDR3 extends over 15 amino acids. Trimming shortened V by 2 bases and J by 0 bases, and 7 bases separated the two germline ends. From germline, CDR1 is SEHNR and CDR2 FQNEAQ (reference sequence). The CDR3 loop reads CASSLRPANTGELFF. The CDR3 region has the DNA TGTGCCAGCAGCTTACGCCCGGCGAACACCGGGGAGCTGTTTTTT.

This clone was seen a single time. The rearrangement joins TRBV29-1 to TRBJ1-4; no clear D. The germline V and J ends were trimmed by 7 bases and 0 bases, with 15 bases remaining between them. The CDR3 has 15 amino acids. CDR1 is SQVTM, CDR2 ANQGSEA, per germline. In DNA form, the CDR3 reads TGCAGCGCAAAGGCAGACCCAACAACTAATGAAAAACTGTTTTTT. Translated: CSAKADPTTNEKLFF.

The rearrangement uses TRBV5-1 and TRBJ2-5, with D perhaps matching TRBD1 or TRBD2 (5 bases each). V dropped 3 bases and J dropped 1 base, with 13 bases sitting between them. Germline V gene sequence: CDR1 SGHRS, CDR2 YFSETQ. The CDR3 covers 15 residues. The CDR3 region has the DNA TGCGCCAGCAGCTGGGGGTCGAGGATCCAAGAGACCCAGTACTTC. Translation: CASSWGSRIQETQYF.

The chain links TRBV6-5 to TRBJ1-6; no clear D. Germline V gene lookup returns CDR1 MNHEY and CDR2 SVGAGI. This CDR3 contains 12 residues. The V and J ends lost 8 bases and 7 bases respectively, with 9 bases between them. The CDR3 loop reads CASGVKNSPLHF. The CDR3 nucleotides read TGTGCCAGCGGGGTAAAGAATTCACCCCTCCACTTT.

The V gene is TRBV27, the J gene TRBJ2-1; D is undetermined. Germline CDR1 is MNHEY and CDR2 is SMNVEV (reference sequence). The CDR3 has 15 residues. V was cut by 6 bases and J by 0 bases, with 12 bases left in between. CDR3 nucleotides: TGTGCCAGCAGGCTAACTGTCAGCTCCTACAATGAGCAGTTCTTC. Translating it yields CASRLTVSSYNEQFF.

This chain links TRBV28 with TRBJ2-7; TRBD2 agrees at 9 bases. Trimming cost V 5 bases and J 4 bases; bases outside gene matches: 9. This CDR3 spans 15 amino acids. The germline V gene has CDR1 MDHEN and CDR2 SYDVKM. The CDR3 reads CASSPMGLATYEQYF. The CDR3 DNA follows: TGTGCCAGCAGTCCGATGGGACTAGCTACGTACGAGCAGTACTTC.

The CDR3 loop is CASSFNSEVTEAFF. CDR3 DNA sequence: TGTGCCAGCAGCTTCAACTCCGAGGTGACTGAAGCTTTCTTT. The rearrangement links TRBV2 to TRBJ1-1; D unresolved. Germline CDR1 reads SNHLY; CDR2 reads FYNNEI. V shed 6 bases and J shed 5 bases, with 16 bases lying between them. The CDR3 sequence is 14 residues long. The variable domain in full, completed from reference TRBV2 and TRBJ1-1, reads EPEVTQTPSHQVTQMGQEVILRCVPISNHLYFYWYRQILGQKVEFLVSFYNNEISEKSEIFDDQFSVERPDGSNFTLKIRSTKLEDSAMYFCASSFNSEVTEAFFGQGTRLTVV.

V is TRBV4-1 and J is TRBJ2-3; weak D call: TRBD2 (6 bases). V was pared by 4 bases and J by 5 bases, with 13 bases between. The CDR3 loop spans 14 amino acids. The germline V gene has CDR1 MGHRA and CDR2 YSYEKL. This CDR3 reads CASSPKGLEDTQYF. The DNA of the CDR3 is TGCGCCAGCAGCCCTAAGGGACTTGAAGATACGCAGTATTTT.

The chain is built from TRBV5-4 and TRBJ2-7; the D is unclear. CDR3 size: 12 residues. V lost 1 base to trimming and J lost 5 bases, with 7 bases between them. Germline CDR1 and CDR2: SGHNT and YYREEE (reference sequence). The DNA of the CDR3 is TGTGCCAGCAGCTTGAGCAGGAACGAGCAGTACTTC. The encoded protein is CASSLSRNEQYF.

This clone was recorded a few times. The chain recombines TRBV11-3 with TRBJ2-5; 14 bases are shared with TRBD2. After removal of 5 bases from V and 3 bases from J, the junction contained 8 bases not matched to a gene. The CDR3 spans 17 residues. The V gene's germline CDR1 is SGHNT and CDR2 YENEEA. For the CDR3, the DNA is TGTGCCAGCAGCCAAGGGACTAGCGGGAGAGGGGAAGAGACCCAGTACTTC. Protein product: CASSQGTSGRGEETQYF.

The chain has TRBV10-3 and TRBJ2-3; 11 positions agree with TRBD2. Germline trimming cut 3 bases from V and 4 bases from J; bases unmatched to any gene: 3. Germline values: CDR1 ENHRY, CDR2 SYGVKD. The CDR3 is made up of 15 amino acids. The CDR3 coding sequence is TGTGCCATCAGTGAAACTAGCGGGAGTTCAGATACGCAGTATTTT. Translated, it gives CAISETSGSSDTQYF.

This clone appeared a single time. V gene TRBV6-5 combines with J gene TRBJ2-7; TRBD1 aligns across 7 bases. The CDR3 has 15 residues. Looked up from germline, CDR1 is MNHEY and CDR2 is SVGAGI. V trimming: 8 bases; J trimming: 2 bases; junction bases outside the gene matches: 12. This CDR3 reads CASQVTGQATYEQYF. Written as DNA, the CDR3 is TGTGCCAGCCAAGTTACCGGACAGGCGACCTACGAGCAGTACTTC.

This sequence joins TRBV11-2 and TRBJ2-5; unclear D gene. With 3 bases removed from V and 2 bases from J, the gap between germline ends came to 10 bases. The CDR3 length is 14 residues. Per the germline V gene, CDR1 is SGHAT and CDR2 is FQNNGV. The CDR3 reads CASSLRKLQETQYF. For the CDR3, the DNA is TGTGCCAGCAGCTTGAGAAAGCTTCAAGAGACCCAGTACTTC.

V usage is TRBV6-1 and J usage is TRBJ2-3; tentatively, D is TRBD2 (7 bases). This CDR3 has 15 residues. V lost 2 bases and J lost 5, with 14 bases in between. The germline gives CDR1 MNHNS, CDR2 SASEGT. CDR3 in DNA: TGTGCCAGCAGTGAATGGGGGGGGCATATAGATACGCAGTATTTT. Translating it yields CASSEWGGHIDTQYF.

The rearrangement uses TRBV19 and TRBJ2-3; 11 positions match TRBD2. From germline, CDR1 is LNHDA and CDR2 SQIVND (reference sequence). V gave up 3 bases and J gave up 2 bases; unmatched junction bases: 7. CDR3 length equals 17 residues. The CDR3 DNA follows: TGTGCCAGTAGTATTTATGAACTAGCGGGAGTCACAGATACGCAGTATTTT. Its translation is CASSIYELAGVTDTQYF. The variable domain in full, with the rest retrieved from reference TRBV19 and TRBJ2-3, is DGGITQSPKYLFRKEGQNVTLSCEQNLNHDAMYWYRQDPGQGLRLIYYSQIVNDFQKGDIAEGYSVSREKKESFPLTVTSAQKNPTAFYLCASSIYELAGVTDTQYFGPGTRLTVL.

V gene TRBV27 combines with J gene TRBJ2-2; D is uncertain. Trimming removed 3 bases from V and 6 bases from J, with 8 bases in between. There are 13 residues in the CDR3. CDR1 MNHEY and CDR2 SMNVEV come from the germline V gene (reference sequence). DNA for the CDR3: TGTGCCAGCAGTTTTTCCTCTGCCGGGGAGCTGTTTTTT. It translates to CASSFSSAGELFF.

J is TRBJ2-1 and V is TRBV7-8; TRBD2 agrees at 8 bases. Trimming took 3 bases from V and 5 from J; bases not matched to a gene: 12. The germline CDR1 and CDR2 sequences are SGHVS and FQNEAQ. This CDR3 comprises 17 residues. The CDR3 reads CASSFSLEREYDNEQFF. Written as DNA, the CDR3 is TGTGCCAGCAGCTTCTCTCTTGAGCGGGAGTACGACAATGAGCAGTTCTTC.

This chain joins TRBV19 and TRBJ2-5, with D tentatively TRBD1 or TRBD2 (6 bases each). Germline CDR1 is LNHDA and CDR2 is SQIVND (reference sequence). This CDR3 has 15 residues. V lost 1 base, J lost 6 bases, and 15 bases lay in between. For the CDR3, the DNA is TGTGCCAGTAGTATAGCAGACGGGGGCAGAAAGACCCAGTACTTC. Protein sequence: CASSIADGGRKTQYF.

V gene TRBV14 combines with J gene TRBJ2-7; either TRBD1 or TRBD2 may supply D (5 bases each). This CDR3 contains 13 residues. The V gene lost 4 bases and the J gene lost 2 bases, with 9 bases spanning the gap. Germline CDR1 and CDR2: SGHDN and FVKESK. The CDR3 DNA sequence: TGTGCCAGCAGCCGAATGGGACCCTACGAGCAGTACTTC. Protein product: CASSRMGPYEQYF.

The chain recombines TRBV6-5 with TRBJ2-7, with D hard to call. V was pared by 8 bases and J by 6 bases, with 20 bases between. The germline V gene encodes CDR1 MNHEY and CDR2 SVGAGI. The CDR3 is made up of 14 amino acids. CDR3 in DNA: TGTGCCAGCTGCCGGGCCGCTAAGGCCGGCGAGCAGTACTTC. This encodes CASCRAAKAGEQYF.